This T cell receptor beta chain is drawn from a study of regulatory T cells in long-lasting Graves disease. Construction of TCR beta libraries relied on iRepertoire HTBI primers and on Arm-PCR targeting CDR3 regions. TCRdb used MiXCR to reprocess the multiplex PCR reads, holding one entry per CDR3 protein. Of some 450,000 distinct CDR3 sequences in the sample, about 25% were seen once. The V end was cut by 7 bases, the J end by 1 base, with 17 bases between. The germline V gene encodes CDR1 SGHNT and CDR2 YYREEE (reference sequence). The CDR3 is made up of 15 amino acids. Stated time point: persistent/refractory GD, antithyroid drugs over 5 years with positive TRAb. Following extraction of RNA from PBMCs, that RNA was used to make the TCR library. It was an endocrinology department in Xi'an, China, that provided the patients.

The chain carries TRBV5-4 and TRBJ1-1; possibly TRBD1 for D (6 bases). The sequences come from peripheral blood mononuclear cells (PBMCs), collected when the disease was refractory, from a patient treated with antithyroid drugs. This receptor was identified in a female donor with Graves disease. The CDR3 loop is CASHLGGGANTEAFF. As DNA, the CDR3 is TGTGCCAGCCATTTGGGCGGGGGGGCGAACACTGAAGCTTTCTTT.